The 30 T cell receptor beta chains listed next were all sequenced from one sample in a study of blood T cell repertoires in COVID-19. TCRdb's table, derived via immunoSEQ multiplex PCR, lists solely in-frame clones and lacks some. The table has around 270,000 clones, roughly 88% seen once. The sequencing input was PBMCs or T cells enriched from blood (not recorded which). The receptor set was obtained from a woman under 40 who had recovered from COVID-19.

CDR3 residues: CASSGTENTEAFF. The DNA for the CDR3 is TGTGCCAGCAGCGGGACAGAGAACACTGAAGCTTTCTTT. This rearrangement joins TRBV9 to TRBJ1-1; perhaps TRBD1 as D (6 bases). Germline V gene sequence: CDR1 SGDLS, CDR2 YYNGEE. This CDR3 has 13 residues. With 3 bases removed from V and 1 base from J, the gap between germline ends came to 7 bases. Using reference TRBV9 and TRBJ1-1 for the parts outside the CDR3, the full variable domain is DSGVTQTPKHLITATGQRVTLRCSPRSGDLSVYWYQQSLDQGLQFLIQYYNGEERAKGNILERFSAQQFPDLHSELNLSSLELGDSALYFCASSGTENTEAFFGQGTRLTVV.

In its sample, this clone was seen once. V and J are TRBV6-5 and TRBJ2-7; D gene unclear. Germline assignment: CDR1 MNHEY and CDR2 SVGAGI. The CDR3 runs 12 residues. V lost 6 bases and J 6 bases, leaving 12 bases between the germline ends. The CDR3 is CASRVPAGEQYF. In nucleotides, the CDR3 is TGTGCCAGCAGGGTCCCCGCCGGCGAGCAGTACTTC.

This clone has only one observation. CDR3 coding DNA: TGTGCCAGCAGCCAAGAATCAGCGTATATGAGCACAGATACGCAGTATTTT. Protein: CASSQESAYMSTDTQYF. V and J are TRBV3-1 (or the pseudogene TRBV3-2) and TRBJ2-3; no reliable D call. Germline CDR1 reads LGHDT; CDR2 reads YNNKEL (reference sequence). The CDR3 runs to 17 residues. Trimming shortened V by 0 bases and J by 0 bases, and 13 bases separated the two germline ends.

This chain connects TRBV6-5 to TRBJ2-3; 7 positions match TRBD2. V trimming: 7 bases; J trimming: 1 base; junction bases outside the gene matches: 2. This CDR3 region has 13 residues. The germline gives CDR1 MNHEY, CDR2 SVGAGI. This CDR3 reads CASMLAGTDTQYF. The CDR3 region has the DNA TGTGCCAGCATGCTAGCGGGCACAGATACGCAGTATTTT.

This chain links TRBV7-9 with TRBJ2-3, with 7 nucleotides matching TRBD2. Germline V gives CDR1 SEHNR, CDR2 FQNEAQ (reference sequence). This CDR3 is built from 17 residues. Losses at the gene ends were 5 bases for V and 0 bases for J; bases not matched to a gene: 11. The CDR3 DNA reads as TGTGCCAGCAGCATGAACCCGACTAGCCGCAGCACAGATACGCAGTATTTT. It yields the protein CASSMNPTSRSTDTQYF.

The V call is TRBV14, the J call TRBJ1-2; the D is unclear. Germline V gene sequence: CDR1 SGHDN, CDR2 FVKESK. V lost 1 base and J 4 bases, leaving 13 bases between the germline ends. The CDR3 has 15 residues. The CDR3: CASSQAPRNAYGYTF. Here the CDR3 DNA reads TGTGCCAGCAGCCAAGCTCCGAGGAACGCCTATGGCTACACCTTC.

V usage is TRBV5-1 and J usage is TRBJ1-3; TRBD1 is a possible D gene (5 bases). CDR1 is SGHRS and CDR2 is YFSETQ in the germline V gene. The CDR3 consists of 14 residues. Trimming pared 5 bases from V and 0 bases from J, leaving 9 bases between. The CDR3 reads CASSTGTSGNTIYF. For the CDR3, the DNA is TGCGCCAGCAGTACAGGAACCTCTGGAAACACCATATATTTT.

This clone was seen once. The chain links TRBV11-3 to TRBJ1-3; D call uncertain. Germline assignment: CDR1 SGHNT and CDR2 YENEEA. The CDR3 has 16 residues. V lost 2 bases and J lost 2, with 13 bases in between. The DNA of the CDR3 is TGTGCCAGCAGCTTACTACTCAACCCCGCTGGAAACACCATATATTTT. Amino acid sequence: CASSLLLNPAGNTIYF.

CDR3 nucleotides: TGTGCCTGGAGTGGGGGCGGCGAGCAGTACTTC. Its translation is CAWSGGGEQYF. V is TRBV30 and J is TRBJ2-7; D possibly corresponds to TRBD1 (5 bases). The V gene lost 1 base and the J gene lost 6 bases, with 7 bases spanning the gap. The germline CDR1 and CDR2 sequences are GTSNPN and SVGIG (reference sequence). This CDR3 is 11 amino acids long.

The chain carries TRBV5-1 and TRBJ2-7; 9 bases are shared with TRBD1. The CDR3 has 15 amino acids. Germline CDR1 is SGHRS and CDR2 is YFSETQ. V shed 3 bases and J 5 bases; nucleotides not matched to a gene: 9. For the CDR3, the DNA is TGCGCCAGCAGCTCTATGTGGGGACAGGGAAACGAGCAGTACTTC. It translates to CASSSMWGQGNEQYF. The variable domain in full, completed from reference TRBV5-1 and TRBJ2-7, reads KAGVTQTPRYLIKTRGQQVTLSCSPISGHRSVSWYQQTPGQGLQFLFEYFSETQRNKGNFPGRFSGRQFSNSRSEMNVSTLELGDSALYLCASSSMWGQGNEQYFGPGTRLTVT.

The gene calls are TRBV15 and TRBJ1-1; D unresolved. CDR1 and CDR2 (germline): LNHNV, YYDKDF (reference sequence). This CDR3 comprises 14 residues. Trimming stripped 4 bases from V and 0 bases from J, with 9 bases between. The CDR3 loop reads CATSNPPMNTEAFF. The CDR3, as DNA: TGTGCCACCAGCAACCCACCTATGAACACTGAAGCTTTCTTT.

The gene calls are TRBV2 and TRBJ2-7, with TRBD2 identical over 10 bases. This CDR3 has 15 residues. Trimming cost V 4 bases and J 3 bases; bases outside gene matches: 6. CDR1 is SNHLY, CDR2 FYNNEI, per germline. CDR3 bases: TGTGCCAGCAGTGCGAGACTAGCGGGTTTCTACGAGCAGTACTTC. Encoded protein: CASSARLAGFYEQYF.

The gene calls are TRBV5-5 and TRBJ2-1, with D uncertain. Trimming took 6 bases from V and 5 from J, leaving 15 bases between them. CDR3 length: 14 amino acids. CDR1 SGHKS and CDR2 YYEKEE come from the germline V gene (reference sequence). The CDR3 is CASTRERPDNEQFF. DNA of the CDR3: TGTGCCAGCACCCGAGAGCGCCCCGACAATGAGCAGTTCTTC.

This rearrangement joins TRBV27 to TRBJ1-6; 7 nucleotides agree with TRBD1. From germline, CDR1 is MNHEY and CDR2 SMNVEV (reference sequence). The CDR3 contains 16 residues. The V segment lost 3 bases and the J segment 7 bases; nucleotides outside the gene matches: 9. This chain's CDR3 is CASSLAGGTVNSPLHF. CDR3 nucleotide sequence: TGTGCCAGCAGTTTGGCAGGGGGGACGGTAAATTCACCCCTCCACTTT.

The CDR3 loop is CASASGYTEAFF. CDR3 sequence (DNA): TGCGCCAGCGCATCAGGCTACACTGAAGCTTTCTTT. V gene TRBV5-1 combines with J gene TRBJ1-1; D gene unclear. V was clipped by 7 bases and J by 3 bases, with 10 bases between them. CDR3 length equals 12 residues. Germline values: CDR1 SGHRS, CDR2 YFSETQ.

DNA for the CDR3: TGTGCCAGTTCACAGGGGCCCCAAGAGCCCCAGCATTTT. Amino acid sequence: CASSQGPQEPQHF. The rearrangement uses TRBV19 and TRBJ1-5; 7 bases map to TRBD1. Germline V CDR1 and CDR2: LNHDA, SQIVND (reference sequence). V lost 8 bases and J lost 8; bases outside the gene matches: 9. CDR3 length: 13 residues.

V usage is TRBV18 and J usage is TRBJ2-7; D is undetermined. Germline V gene sequence: CDR1 KGHSH, CDR2 LQKENI. V lost 3 bases to trimming and J lost 3 bases, with 3 bases between them. This CDR3 is 11 amino acids long. The CDR3 DNA reads as TGTGCCAGCTCACCTAACTACGAGCAGTACTTC. This sequence encodes CASSPNYEQYF.

A single count supports this clone. The chain recombines TRBV5-4 with TRBJ2-7; TRBD1 aligns across 9 bases. This CDR3 has 15 residues. V lost 2 bases and J lost 4; bases outside the gene matches: 7. Per the germline V gene, CDR1 is SGHNT and CDR2 is YYREEE (reference sequence). DNA for the CDR3: TGTGCCAGCAGCTTAAGCCCGGACAGGGGATACGAGCAGTACTTC. Encoded protein: CASSLSPDRGYEQYF.

CDR3 region: CASSFPGFEKLFF. The CDR3, as DNA: TGTGCCAGCAGTTTCCCGGGATTCGAAAAACTGTTTTTT. The rearrangement links TRBV28 to TRBJ1-4, with D hard to call. The CDR3 spans 13 residues. Germline V gene lookup returns CDR1 MDHEN and CDR2 SYDVKM. V lost 3 bases to trimming and J lost 8 bases, with 10 bases between them. Supplemented by reference TRBV28 and TRBJ1-4, the full variable domain reads DVKVTQSSRYLVKRTGEKVFLECVQDMDHENMFWYRQDPGLGLRLIYFSYDVKMKEKGDIPEGYSVSREKKERFSLILESASTNQTSMYLCASSFPGFEKLFFGSGTQLSVL.

This rearrangement joins TRBV28 to TRBJ1-5, with 11 bases that match TRBD1. V trimming: 3 bases; J trimming: 7 bases; junction bases outside the gene matches: 5. The germline gives CDR1 MDHEN, CDR2 SYDVKM. The CDR3 runs 15 residues. CDR3 in amino acids: CASSLAGTGGQPQHF. The DNA for the CDR3 is TGTGCCAGCAGTTTGGCGGGGACAGGGGGACAGCCCCAGCATTTT.

This sequence joins TRBV27 and TRBJ1-6; D perhaps matches TRBD1 (6 bases). V was shortened by 6 bases and J by 5 bases, with 17 bases between the two germline ends. The CDR3 sequence is 16 residues long. Germline CDR1 MNHEY, CDR2 SMNVEV (reference sequence). The CDR3 spells CASSLLRGGNNSPLHF. Here the CDR3 DNA reads TGTGCCAGCAGCCTCCTAAGGGGGGGGAATAATTCACCCCTCCACTTT.

The chain recombines TRBV28 with TRBJ1-5; tentative D call: TRBD1 (6 bases). Germline loops: CDR1 MDHEN, CDR2 SYDVKM. The CDR3 runs 16 residues. Between the trimmed V and J ends, which lost 5 bases and 3 bases, there was a span of 17 bases. The CDR3, as DNA: TGTGCCAGCAGTCCGGGGCGCAGGGGCCTCAATCAGCCCCAGCATTTT. Amino acid sequence: CASSPGRRGLNQPQHF.

The chain is built from TRBV7-2 and TRBJ2-7; a possible D gene is TRBD1 (6 bases). V shed 10 bases and J shed 5 bases, with 21 bases lying between them. This CDR3 comprises 14 residues. Germline V CDR1 and CDR2: SGHTA, FQGNSA. The CDR3 is CATLGVRGTHEQYF. The CDR3 bases are TGTGCCACACTCGGGGTTAGGGGGACCCACGAGCAGTACTTC. The whole variable domain, filled in from reference TRBV7-2 and TRBJ2-7, reads GAGVSQSPSNKVTEKGKDVELRCDPISGHTALYWYRQSLGQGLEFLIYFQGNSAPDKSGLPSDRFSAERTGGSVSTLTIQRTQQEDSAVYLCATLGVRGTHEQYFGPGTRLTVT.

This sequence joins TRBV10-3 and TRBJ2-1; TRBD2 aligns across 12 bases. Trimming removed 6 bases from V and 4 bases from J; junction bases left unmatched: 10. The CDR3 consists of 17 residues. In germline, CDR1 is ENHRY, CDR2 SYGVKD. As DNA, the CDR3 is TGTGCCATCAGCGGGGGACTAGCGGGTCCAAAATACAATGAGCAGTTCTTC. Its translation is CAISGGLAGPKYNEQFF.

CDR3 loop: CASSLEGQGQGGYTF. The CDR3 DNA reads TGCGCCAGCAGCTTGGAAGGACAGGGACAGGGTGGCTACACCTTC. The chain is built from TRBV5-1 and TRBJ1-2, with TRBD1 matching over 9 bases. CDR1 is SGHRS and CDR2 is YFSETQ in the germline V gene. With V trimmed by 0 bases and J by 7 bases, 7 bases remained unmatched. This CDR3 has 15 residues.

The rearrangement links TRBV21-1 to TRBJ1-2. TRBV21-1 is a pseudogene. This CDR3 spans 16 amino acids. The CDR3 protein is CASSKALGESRYGYTF. In DNA, the CDR3 is TGTGCCAGCAGCAAAGCGCTTGGGGAGTCCCGTTATGGCTACACCTTC.

On this clone itself: A read error is possible here, since a much larger clone lies one base away. The rearrangement links TRBV11-2 to TRBJ2-7; 9 bases are a match to TRBD1. CDR1 SGHAT and CDR2 FQNNGV come from the germline V gene. The CDR3 has 14 residues. Trimming at V came to 4 bases and at J to 2 bases, leaving 3 bases not matched to a gene. CDR3 sequence: CASSSGTGTYEQYF. CDR3 sequence (DNA): TGTGCCAGCAGCTCGGGGACAGGGACCTACGAGCAGTACTTC.

The V call is TRBV18, the J call TRBJ2-5; D ambiguous. Germline CDR1 and CDR2: KGHSH and LQKENI. The length of the CDR3 is 12 residues. The germline V and J ends were trimmed by 3 bases and 5 bases, with 7 bases remaining between them. The CDR3 is CASSPGYETQYF. In nucleotides, the CDR3 is TGTGCCAGCTCACCGGGCTATGAGACCCAGTACTTC.

This chain links TRBV9 with TRBJ2-2; 11 bases fit TRBD2. The V and J ends lost 0 bases and 0 bases, in that order; junction bases with no gene match: 7. CDR1 and CDR2 from the germline V gene are SGDLS and YYNGEE. The CDR3 loop spans 19 amino acids. CDR3 sequence: CASSVDPSGRQSNTGELFF. The CDR3 DNA is TGTGCCAGCAGCGTAGATCCTAGCGGGAGGCAATCGAACACCGGGGAGCTGTTTTTT.

The rearrangement uses TRBV7-9 and TRBJ1-5; maybe TRBD1 (5 bases). Germline V lookup: CDR1 SEHNR, CDR2 FQNEAQ (reference sequence). V gave up 6 bases and J gave up 5 bases, with 20 bases separating them. This CDR3 is built from 16 residues. The CDR3 is CASSPAAGGTYQPQHF. CDR3 coding DNA: TGTGCCAGCAGTCCAGCAGCGGGGGGAACCTATCAGCCCCAGCATTTT.